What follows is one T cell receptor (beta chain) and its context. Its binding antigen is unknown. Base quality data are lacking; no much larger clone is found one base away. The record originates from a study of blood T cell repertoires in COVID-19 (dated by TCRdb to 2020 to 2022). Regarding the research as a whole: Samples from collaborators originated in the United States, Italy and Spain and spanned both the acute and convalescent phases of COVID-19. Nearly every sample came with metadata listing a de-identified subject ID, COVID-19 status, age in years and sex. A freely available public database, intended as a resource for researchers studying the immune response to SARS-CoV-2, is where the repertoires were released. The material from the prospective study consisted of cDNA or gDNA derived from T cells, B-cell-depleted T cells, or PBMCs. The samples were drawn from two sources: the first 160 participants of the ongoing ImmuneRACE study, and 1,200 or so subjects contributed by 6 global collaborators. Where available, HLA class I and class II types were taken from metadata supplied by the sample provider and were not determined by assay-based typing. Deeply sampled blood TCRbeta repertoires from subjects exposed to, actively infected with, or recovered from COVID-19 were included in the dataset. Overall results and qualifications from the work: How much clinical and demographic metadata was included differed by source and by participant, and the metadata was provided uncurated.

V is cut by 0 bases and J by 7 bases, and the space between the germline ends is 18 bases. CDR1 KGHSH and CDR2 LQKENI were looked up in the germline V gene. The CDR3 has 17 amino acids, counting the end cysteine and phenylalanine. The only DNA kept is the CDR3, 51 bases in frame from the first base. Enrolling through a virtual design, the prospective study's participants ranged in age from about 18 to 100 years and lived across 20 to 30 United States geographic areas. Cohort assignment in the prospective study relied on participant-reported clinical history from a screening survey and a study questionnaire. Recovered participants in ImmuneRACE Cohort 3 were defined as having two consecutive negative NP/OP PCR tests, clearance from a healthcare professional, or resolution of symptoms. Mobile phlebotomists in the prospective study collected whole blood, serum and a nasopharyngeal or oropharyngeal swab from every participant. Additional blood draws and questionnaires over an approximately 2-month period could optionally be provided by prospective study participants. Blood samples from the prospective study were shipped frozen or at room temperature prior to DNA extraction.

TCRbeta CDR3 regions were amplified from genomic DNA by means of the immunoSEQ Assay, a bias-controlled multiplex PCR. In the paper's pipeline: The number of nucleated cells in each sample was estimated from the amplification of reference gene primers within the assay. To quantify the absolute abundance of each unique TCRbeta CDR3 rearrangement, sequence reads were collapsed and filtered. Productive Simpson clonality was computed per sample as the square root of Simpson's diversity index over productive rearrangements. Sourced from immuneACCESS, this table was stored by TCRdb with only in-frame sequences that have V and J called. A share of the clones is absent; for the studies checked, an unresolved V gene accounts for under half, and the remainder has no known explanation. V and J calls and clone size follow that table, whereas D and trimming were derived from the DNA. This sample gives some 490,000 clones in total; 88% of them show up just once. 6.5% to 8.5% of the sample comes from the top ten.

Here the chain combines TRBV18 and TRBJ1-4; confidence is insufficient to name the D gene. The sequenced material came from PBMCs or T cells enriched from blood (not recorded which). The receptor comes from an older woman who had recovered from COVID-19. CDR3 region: CASSPPVASVFTEKLFF. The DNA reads TGTGCCAGCTCACCACCGGTAGCCAGCGTCTTTACTGAAAAACTGTTTTTT.